The clone carrying this T cell receptor beta chain was counted ten times or more. The sample belongs to a study of identical twins. MiXCR, run by TCRdb on the 5' RACE reads, gives a single entry per CDR3 protein. Of fewer than 250,000 distinct CDR3 sequences listed, about 7% were seen once; the top ten hold about 3.6%. The V gene lost 0 bases and the J gene lost 4 bases, with 10 bases spanning the gap. Germline CDR1 and CDR2: SGHKS and YYEKEE (reference sequence). This CDR3 is 15 amino acids long. These same records also appear under a second study, on yellow fever vaccine responses in identical twins.

Sequenced input: memory (CD45RO+) T cells sorted from blood. This chain joins TRBV5-5 and TRBJ1-4, with a weak D call TRBD1 (6 bases). This TCR was recovered from a woman younger than 35 in good health. The CDR3 spells CASSLGDRFNEKLFF. In DNA, the CDR3 is TGTGCCAGCAGCTTGGGAGACAGGTTTAATGAAAAACTGTTTTTT. Together with reference TRBV5-5 and TRBJ1-4, the CDR3 gives the full variable domain: DAGVTQSPTHLIKTRGQQVTLRCSPISGHKSVSWYQQVLGQGPQFIFQYYEKEERGRGNFPDRFSARQFPNYSSELNVNALLLGDSALYLCASSLGDRFNEKLFFGSGTQLSVL.